This TCR beta chain was identified in a study of shared clonotypes between healthy human individuals. The germline CDR1 and CDR2 sequences are MGHRA and YSYEKL. The CDR3 contains 16 residues. V was trimmed by 0 bases and J by 7 bases, leaving 15 bases between them. Assay used: immunoSEQ multiplex PCR; TCRdb lists only in-frame clones, some missing. Of more than 2 million clones listed, almost 96% are singletons. The source of this sequence is a man in his late teens or twenties in good health. The gene calls are TRBV4-1 and TRBJ1-4; D perhaps matches TRBD1 (6 bases). Sequencing used naive CD4+ T cells sorted from blood. The subset: CD45RA+ positively selected. In DNA, the CDR3 is TGCGCCAGCAGCCAAGATTCGGGGGCGCGGGGTGAAAAACTGTTTTTT. This gives the protein CASSQDSGARGEKLFF.